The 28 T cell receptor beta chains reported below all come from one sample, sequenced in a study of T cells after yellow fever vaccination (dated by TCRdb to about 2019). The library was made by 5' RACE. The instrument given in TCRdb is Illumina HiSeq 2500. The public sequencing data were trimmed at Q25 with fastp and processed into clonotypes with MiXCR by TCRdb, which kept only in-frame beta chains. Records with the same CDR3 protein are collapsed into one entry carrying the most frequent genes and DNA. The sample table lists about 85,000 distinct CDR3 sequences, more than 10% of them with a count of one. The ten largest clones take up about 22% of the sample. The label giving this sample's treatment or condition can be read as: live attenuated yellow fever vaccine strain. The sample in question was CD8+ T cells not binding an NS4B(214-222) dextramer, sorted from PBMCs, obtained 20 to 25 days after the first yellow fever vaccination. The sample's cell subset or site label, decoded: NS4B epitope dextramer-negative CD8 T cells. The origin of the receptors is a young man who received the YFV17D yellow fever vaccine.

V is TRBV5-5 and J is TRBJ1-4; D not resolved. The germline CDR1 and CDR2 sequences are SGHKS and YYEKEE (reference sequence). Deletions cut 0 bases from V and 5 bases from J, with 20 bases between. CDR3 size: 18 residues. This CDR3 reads CASSLASSGLPSNEKLFF. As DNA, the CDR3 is TGTGCCAGCAGCTTGGCTTCTTCAGGTCTGCCTTCGAATGAAAAACTGTTTTTT.

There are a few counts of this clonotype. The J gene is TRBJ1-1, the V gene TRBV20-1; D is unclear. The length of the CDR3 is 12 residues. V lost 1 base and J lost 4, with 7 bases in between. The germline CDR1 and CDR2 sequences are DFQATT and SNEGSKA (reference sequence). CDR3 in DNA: TGCAGTGCTAGAGTACGGGGCACTGAAGCTTTCTTT. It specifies CSARVRGTEAFF.

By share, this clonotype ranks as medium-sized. The CDR3 here is CASSDSAGGPNEQFF. DNA of the CDR3: TGTGCCAGCAGTGACTCAGCGGGGGGGCCCAATGAGCAGTTCTTC. This chain connects TRBV6-4 to TRBJ2-1; 10 positions agree with TRBD2. The CDR3 loop spans 15 amino acids. From germline, CDR1 is MRHNA and CDR2 SNTAGT. V dropped 0 bases and J dropped 6; count of bases not matched to a gene: 2.

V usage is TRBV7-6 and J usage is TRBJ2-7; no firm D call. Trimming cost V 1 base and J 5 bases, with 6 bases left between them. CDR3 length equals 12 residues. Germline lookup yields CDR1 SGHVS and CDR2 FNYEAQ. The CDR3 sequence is CASSLVPHEQYF. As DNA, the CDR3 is TGTGCCAGCAGCTTAGTTCCACACGAGCAGTACTTC.

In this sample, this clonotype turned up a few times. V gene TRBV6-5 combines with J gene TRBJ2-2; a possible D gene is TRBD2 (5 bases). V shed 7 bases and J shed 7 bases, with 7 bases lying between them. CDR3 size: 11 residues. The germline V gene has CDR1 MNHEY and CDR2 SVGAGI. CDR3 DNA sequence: TGTGCCAGCACGGGGAACGGGGAGCTGTTTTTT. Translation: CASTGNGELFF.

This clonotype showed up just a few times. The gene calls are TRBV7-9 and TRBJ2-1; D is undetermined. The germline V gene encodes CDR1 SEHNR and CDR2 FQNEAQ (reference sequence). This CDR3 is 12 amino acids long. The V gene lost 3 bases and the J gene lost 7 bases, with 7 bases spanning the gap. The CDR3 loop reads CASSLFRNEQFF. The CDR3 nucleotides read TGTGCCAGCAGCTTGTTTAGGAATGAGCAGTTCTTC.

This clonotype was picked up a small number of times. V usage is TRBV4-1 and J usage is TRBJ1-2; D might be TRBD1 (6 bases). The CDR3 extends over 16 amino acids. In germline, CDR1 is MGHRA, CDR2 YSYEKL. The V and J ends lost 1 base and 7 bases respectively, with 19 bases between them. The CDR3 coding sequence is TGCGCCAGCAGCCAAGGGCGCCGGACAGTCCATACTGGCTACACCTTC. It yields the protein CASSQGRRTVHTGYTF.

The CDR3 loop is CASRLLMNTEAFF. The CDR3 DNA reads TGTGCCAGCAGACTGCTGATGAACACTGAAGCTTTCTTT. The J gene is TRBJ1-1, the V gene TRBV27, with D unclear. Germline V gene lookup returns CDR1 MNHEY and CDR2 SMNVEV (reference sequence). V shed 6 bases and J shed 0 bases, with 8 bases lying between them. The CDR3 extends over 13 amino acids.

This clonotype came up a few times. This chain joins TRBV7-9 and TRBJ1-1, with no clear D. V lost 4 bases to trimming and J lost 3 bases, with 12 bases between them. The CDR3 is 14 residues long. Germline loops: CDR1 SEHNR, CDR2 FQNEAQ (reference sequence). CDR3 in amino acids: CASSSPDMDTEAFF. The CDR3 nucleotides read TGTGCCAGCAGCTCACCAGACATGGACACTGAAGCTTTCTTT.

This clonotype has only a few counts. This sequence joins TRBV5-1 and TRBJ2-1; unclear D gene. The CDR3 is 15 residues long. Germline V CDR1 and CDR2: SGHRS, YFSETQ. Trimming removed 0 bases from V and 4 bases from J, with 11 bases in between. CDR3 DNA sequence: TGCGCCAGCAGCTTGGAATCGGCGCGATACAATGAGCAGTTCTTC. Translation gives CASSLESARYNEQFF.

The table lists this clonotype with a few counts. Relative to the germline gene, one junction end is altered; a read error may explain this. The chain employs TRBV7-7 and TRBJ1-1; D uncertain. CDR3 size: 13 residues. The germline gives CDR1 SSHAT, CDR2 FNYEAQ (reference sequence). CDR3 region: CASSHRTDTEAFF. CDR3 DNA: TGTGCTAGCAGCCACCGGACGGACACTGAAGCTTTCTTT.

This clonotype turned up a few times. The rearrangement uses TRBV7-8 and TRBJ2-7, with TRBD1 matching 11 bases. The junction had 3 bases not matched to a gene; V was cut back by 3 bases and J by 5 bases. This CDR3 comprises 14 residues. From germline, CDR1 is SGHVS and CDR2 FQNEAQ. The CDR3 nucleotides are TGTGCCAGCAGCTTTTGGACAGGGGGCGACGAGCAGTACTTC. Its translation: CASSFWTGGDEQYF.

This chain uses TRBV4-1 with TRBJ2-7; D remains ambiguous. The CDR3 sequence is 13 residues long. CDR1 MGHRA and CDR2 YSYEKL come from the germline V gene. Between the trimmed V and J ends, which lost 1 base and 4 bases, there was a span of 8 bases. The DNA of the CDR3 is TGCGCCAGCAGCCAAGGGCTGATGTACGAGCAGTACTTC. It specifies CASSQGLMYEQYF.

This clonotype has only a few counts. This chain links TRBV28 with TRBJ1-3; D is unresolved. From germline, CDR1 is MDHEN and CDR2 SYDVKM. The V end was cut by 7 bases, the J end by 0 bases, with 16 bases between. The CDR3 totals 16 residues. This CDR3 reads CASTSNKASSGNTIYF. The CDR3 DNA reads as TGTGCCAGCACCTCAAACAAGGCTTCCTCTGGAAACACCATATATTTT. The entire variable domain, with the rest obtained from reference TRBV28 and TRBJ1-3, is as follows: DVKVTQSSRYLVKRTGEKVFLECVQDMDHENMFWYRQDPGLGLRLIYFSYDVKMKEKGDIPEGYSVSREKKERFSLILESASTNQTSMYLCASTSNKASSGNTIYFGEGSWLTVV.

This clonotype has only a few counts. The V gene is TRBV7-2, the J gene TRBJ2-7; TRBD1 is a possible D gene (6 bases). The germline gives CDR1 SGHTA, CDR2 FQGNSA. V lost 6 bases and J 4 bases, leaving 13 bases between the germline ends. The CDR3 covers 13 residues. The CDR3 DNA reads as TGTGCCAGCAGTCGGTTCAGGGGTTACGAGCAGTACTTC. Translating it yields CASSRFRGYEQYF.

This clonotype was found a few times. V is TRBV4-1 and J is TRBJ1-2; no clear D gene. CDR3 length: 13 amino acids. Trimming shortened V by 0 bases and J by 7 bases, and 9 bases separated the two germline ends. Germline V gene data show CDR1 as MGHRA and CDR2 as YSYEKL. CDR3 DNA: TGCGCCAGCAGCCAAGATTTCGCAGGTGGCTACACCTTC. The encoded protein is CASSQDFAGGYTF.

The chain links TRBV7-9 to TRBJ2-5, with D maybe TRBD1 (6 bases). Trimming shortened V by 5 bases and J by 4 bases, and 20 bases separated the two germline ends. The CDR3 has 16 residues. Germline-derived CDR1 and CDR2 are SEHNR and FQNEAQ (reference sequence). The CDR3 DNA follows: TGTGCCAGCAGCCCCGTCCCCCCATCAGGGGCAGAGACCCAGTACTTC. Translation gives CASSPVPPSGAETQYF.

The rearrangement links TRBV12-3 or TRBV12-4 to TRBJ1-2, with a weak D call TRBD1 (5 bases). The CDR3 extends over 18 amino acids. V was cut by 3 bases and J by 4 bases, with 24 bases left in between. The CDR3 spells CASSLGRKIGEGVYGYTF. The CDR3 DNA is TGTGCCAGCAGTTTGGGGCGAAAGATCGGTGAGGGAGTCTATGGCTACACCTTC.

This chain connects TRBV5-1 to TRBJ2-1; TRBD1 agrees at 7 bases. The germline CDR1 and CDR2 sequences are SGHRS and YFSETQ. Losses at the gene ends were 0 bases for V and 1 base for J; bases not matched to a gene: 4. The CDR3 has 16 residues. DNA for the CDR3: TGCGCCAGCAGCTTGGAACCAGGGGGATCCTACAATGAGCAGTTCTTC. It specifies CASSLEPGGSYNEQFF.

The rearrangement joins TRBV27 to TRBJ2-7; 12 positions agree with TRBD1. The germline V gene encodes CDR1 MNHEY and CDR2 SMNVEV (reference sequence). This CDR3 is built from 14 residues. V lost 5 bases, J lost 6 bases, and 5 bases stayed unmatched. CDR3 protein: CASSAGTGGGEQYF. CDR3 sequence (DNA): TGTGCCAGCAGTGCCGGGACAGGGGGCGGCGAGCAGTACTTC.

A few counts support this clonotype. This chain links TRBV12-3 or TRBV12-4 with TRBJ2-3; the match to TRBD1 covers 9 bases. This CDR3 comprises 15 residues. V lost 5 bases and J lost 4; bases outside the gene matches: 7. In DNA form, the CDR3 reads TGTGCCAGCAGTCAGGACAGGGGAATCGCAGATACGCAGTATTTT. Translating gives CASSQDRGIADTQYF.

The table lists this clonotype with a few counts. CDR3 bases: TGTGCCAGCAGCTTAGGGAAAACAGATACGCAGTATTTT. Translated, it gives CASSLGKTDTQYF. The chain carries TRBV7-6 and TRBJ2-3, with D uncertain. CDR1 and CDR2 from the germline V gene are SGHVS and FNYEAQ. The CDR3 totals 13 residues. V lost 1 base and J 3 bases, leaving 5 bases between the germline ends. Using reference TRBV7-6 and TRBJ2-3 for the parts outside the CDR3, the full variable domain is GAGVSQSPRYKVTKRGQDVALRCDPISGHVSLYWYRQALGQGPEFLTYFNYEAQQDKSGLPNDRFSAERPEGSISTLTIQRTEQRDSAMYRCASSLGKTDTQYFGPGTRLTVL.

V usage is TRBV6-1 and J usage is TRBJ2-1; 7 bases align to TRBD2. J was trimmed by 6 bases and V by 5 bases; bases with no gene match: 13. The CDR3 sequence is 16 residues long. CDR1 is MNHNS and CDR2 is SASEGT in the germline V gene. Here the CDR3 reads CASSPGSGGGFNEQFF. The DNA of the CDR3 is TGTGCCAGCAGTCCCGGCTCGGGGGGAGGATTCAATGAGCAGTTCTTC.

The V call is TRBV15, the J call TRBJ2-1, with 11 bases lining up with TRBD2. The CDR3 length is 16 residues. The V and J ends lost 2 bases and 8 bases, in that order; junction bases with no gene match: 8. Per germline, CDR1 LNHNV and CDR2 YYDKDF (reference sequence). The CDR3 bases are TGTGCCACCAGCAGAACCTTAGCGGGGGGGCCCCATGAGCAGTTCTTC. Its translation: CATSRTLAGGPHEQFF.

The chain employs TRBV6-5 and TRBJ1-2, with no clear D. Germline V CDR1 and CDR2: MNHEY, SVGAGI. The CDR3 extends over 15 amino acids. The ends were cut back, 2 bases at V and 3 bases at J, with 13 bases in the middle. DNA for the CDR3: TGTGCCAGCAGTTACGGCGAAAGGCTTCACTATGGCTACACCTTC. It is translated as CASSYGERLHYGYTF.

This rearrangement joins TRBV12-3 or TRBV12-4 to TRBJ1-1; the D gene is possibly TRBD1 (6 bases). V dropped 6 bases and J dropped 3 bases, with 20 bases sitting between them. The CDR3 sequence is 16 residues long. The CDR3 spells CASRATYRVGHTEAFF. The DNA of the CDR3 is TGTGCCAGCAGAGCCACTTACAGGGTAGGCCACACTGAAGCTTTCTTT.

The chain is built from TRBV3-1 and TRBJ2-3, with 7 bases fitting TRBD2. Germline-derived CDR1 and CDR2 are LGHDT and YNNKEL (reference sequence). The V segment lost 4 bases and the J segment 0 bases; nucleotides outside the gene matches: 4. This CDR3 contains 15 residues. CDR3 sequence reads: CASSRFGGSTDTQYF. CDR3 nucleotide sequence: TGTGCCAGCAGCCGATTCGGGGGGAGCACAGATACGCAGTATTTT.

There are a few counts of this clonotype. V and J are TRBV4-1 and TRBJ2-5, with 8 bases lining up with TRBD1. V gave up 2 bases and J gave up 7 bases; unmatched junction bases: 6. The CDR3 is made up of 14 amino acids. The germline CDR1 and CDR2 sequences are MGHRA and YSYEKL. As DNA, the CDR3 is TGCGCCAGCAGCCAATGGACAGGGCCCGGGACCCAGTACTTC. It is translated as CASSQWTGPGTQYF.